This T cell receptor beta chain was found in a study of blood T cell repertoires in COVID-19 (dated by TCRdb to the early 2020s). Describing the broader study: The collaborator samples originated in the United States, Italy and Spain and spanned the acute and convalescent phases of COVID-19. The material from the prospective study consisted of cDNA or gDNA derived from T cells, B-cell-depleted T cells, or PBMCs. Subjects who had been exposed to COVID-19, were actively infected with it, or had recovered from it provided the deeply sampled blood TCRbeta repertoires that made up the dataset. The repertoires were released in a freely available public database intended as a resource for research on the immune response to SARS-CoV-2. The samples were drawn from the first 160 participants of the ongoing ImmuneRACE study and from 950 to 1,500 subjects provided by 6 global collaborators. Nearly every sample came with metadata listing a de-identified subject ID, COVID-19 status, age in years and sex. Where HLA class I and class II types were available, the types were taken from metadata supplied by the sample provider, not from assay-based typing.

Whole blood was collected in K2EDTA tubes by collaborating institutions according to the institutions' own protocols. For TCRbeta analysis, collaborators shipped samples as frozen whole blood, isolated PBMCs, or DNA extracted from either of those sample types. The full study reports these points: The amount of clinical and demographic metadata varied by source and participant and was provided uncurated.

Trimming costs V 1 base and J 6 bases, and their ends lie 13 bases apart. There are 14 amino acids in the CDR3, from cysteine to phenylalanine inclusive. Only CDR3 DNA is held: 42 bases, read in frame from base 1. The germline V gene supplies CDR1 LGHNA and CDR2 YNFKEQ. In regard to this clone: Its recognized antigen is unknown. Per-base qualities were not stored, and no clone one base away is much larger.

TCRbeta CDR3 regions were amplified from genomic DNA by means of the immunoSEQ Assay, a bias-controlled multiplex PCR. On the authors' methods: Nucleated cell counts per sample were estimated from amplification of reference gene primers within the assay. Sequence reads were collapsed and filtered to measure the absolute abundance of every unique TCRbeta CDR3 rearrangement. For each sample, productive Simpson clonality was calculated as the square root of Simpson's diversity index over productive rearrangements. TCRdb took this table from immuneACCESS and kept in-frame rearrangements with V and J called. Such tables lack part of the clones; where checked against another copy, unresolved V genes explain under half of the gap, and the rest is unexplained. V, J and clone size are taken as reported in that table, and D and trimming were inferred from the DNA itself. The sample contains about 290,000 clones, around four fifths of them found a single time. About 4% of the sample rests with the top ten.

The TCR comes from a woman aged 45-59 years with active or convalescent COVID-19. Sequenced: peripheral blood. The chain joins TRBV4-2 to TRBJ2-7; a tentative D match to TRBD2 spans 7 bases. The CDR3 has the sequence CASSQGGGGGEQYF. The DNA sequence reads TGTGCCAGCAGCCAAGGTGGGGGAGGGGGCGAGCAGTACTTC.